This T cell receptor beta chain was sequenced in a study of human T cells and chemical hapten exposure. Study-wide background: Slight volume differences across pooled libraries mainly accounted for varying per-sample TCR yields. Study observations and caveats: Sensitizing with DPC caused no change in TCRs above 1 in 1000 frequency.

The V gene's germline CDR1 is SGHNT and CDR2 YYREEE (reference sequence). Trimming took 2 bases from V and 9 from J; bases not matched to a gene: 3. The CDR3 extends over 15 amino acids. Comment on this clonotype: Its cognate antigen is unknown.

Unique molecular identifiers were attached to individual cDNA molecules within the library. In the authors' workflow: The number of TCRs in each sample had a median of approximately 96,000 and spanned roughly 23,224 to 750,000. TCRdb re-analysed the 5' RACE reads in MiXCR, keeping a single row per CDR3 protein. TCRdb's processing, not the study's, gives the V and J calls here. The sample carries roughly 82,000 distinct CDR3 sequences, around 15% recorded once. Researchers extracted total RNA from unfractionated whole blood. This clonotype was sampled from a female donor in good health. This chain connects TRBV5-4 to TRBJ2-1; TRBD2 agrees at 15 bases. The CDR3, as DNA: TGTGCCAGCAGCTTTCGGACTAGCGGGGGGGCTGAGCAGTTCTTC. It codes for CASSFRTSGGAEQFF.